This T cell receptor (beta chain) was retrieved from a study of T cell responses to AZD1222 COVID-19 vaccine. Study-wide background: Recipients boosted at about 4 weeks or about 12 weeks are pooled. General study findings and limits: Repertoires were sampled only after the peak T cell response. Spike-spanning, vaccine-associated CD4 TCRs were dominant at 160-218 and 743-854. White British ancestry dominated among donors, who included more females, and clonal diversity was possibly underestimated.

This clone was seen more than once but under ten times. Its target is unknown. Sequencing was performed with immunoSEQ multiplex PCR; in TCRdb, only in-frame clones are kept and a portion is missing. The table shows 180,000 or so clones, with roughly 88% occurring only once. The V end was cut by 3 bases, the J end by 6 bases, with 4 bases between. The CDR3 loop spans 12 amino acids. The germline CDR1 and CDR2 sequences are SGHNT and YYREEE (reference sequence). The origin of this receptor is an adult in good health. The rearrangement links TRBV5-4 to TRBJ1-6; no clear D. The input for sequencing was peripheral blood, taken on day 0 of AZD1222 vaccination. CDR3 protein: CASSSANSPLHF. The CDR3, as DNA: TGTGCCAGCAGCTCCGCTAATTCACCCCTCCACTTT.